Here is one T cell receptor beta chain with its context. Authors' data handling: For nucleated cells, counts were estimated from reference gene primer amplification. Assay: immunoSEQ multiplex PCR; the TCRdb copy retains only in-frame clones and omits some. That table supplies the V and J calls and clone size; D and trimming were determined from the DNA. The table lists 100,000 to 150,000 clones, approximately 82% of them singletons, with about 12% in the top ten. The CDR3 has 12 amino acids. Germline CDR1 and CDR2: SGHNT and YYREEE (reference sequence). The ends were cut back, 4 bases at V and 8 bases at J, with 12 bases in the middle. This entry comes from a study of blood T cell repertoires in COVID-19. About the research overall: Samples came from the United States, Italy and Spain, spanning acute and convalescent COVID-19. Sample material is recorded as cDNA or gDNA derived from T cells, B-cell-depleted T cells, or PBMCs.

The sequence came from a man aged 60 to 69 with acute or convalescent COVID-19. The chain recombines TRBV5-4 with TRBJ1-2, with D tentatively TRBD1 (6 bases). The sample comprised peripheral blood. In DNA form, the CDR3 reads TGTGCCAGCAGCCTGGGGGGGCCAGGCTACACCTTC. Translating gives CASSLGGPGYTF.